This T cell receptor (beta chain) was observed in a study of shared clonotypes between healthy human individuals. Study results and caveats: Generation of non-shared clonotypes was less probable than generation of clonotypes shared by all four donors.

Worth noting for this clone: Its antigen is unidentified.

The method was immunoSEQ multiplex PCR; TCRdb's version includes in-frame clones alone and lacks a portion of them. The sample shows over a million clones, approximately 97% of them seen only once. This receptor was obtained from a man aged 25 to 40 in good health. The sequencing input was naive CD4+ T cells sorted from blood. Subset here: CD45RA+ positively selected.

CDR3 residues: CASSPTTSDHEQYF. Written as DNA, the CDR3 is TGTGCCAGCTCACCAACCACTAGCGACCACGAGCAGTACTTC. The chain joins TRBV18 to TRBJ2-7; 7 bases fit TRBD2. Germline CDR1 and CDR2: KGHSH and LQKENI. The V and J ends lost 2 bases and 5 bases, in that order; junction bases with no gene match: 6. The CDR3 consists of 14 residues.